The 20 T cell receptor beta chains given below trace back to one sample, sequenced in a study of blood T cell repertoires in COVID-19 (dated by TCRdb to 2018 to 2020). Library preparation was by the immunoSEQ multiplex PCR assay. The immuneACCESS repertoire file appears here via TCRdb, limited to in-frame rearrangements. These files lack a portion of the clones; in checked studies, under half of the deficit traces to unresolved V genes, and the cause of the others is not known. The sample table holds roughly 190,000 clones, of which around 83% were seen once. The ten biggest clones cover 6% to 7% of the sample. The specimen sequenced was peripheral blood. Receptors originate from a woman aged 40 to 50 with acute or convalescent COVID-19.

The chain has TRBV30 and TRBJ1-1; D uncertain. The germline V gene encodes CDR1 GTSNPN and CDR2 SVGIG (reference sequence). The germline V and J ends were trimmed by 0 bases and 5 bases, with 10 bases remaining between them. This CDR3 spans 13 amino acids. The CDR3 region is CAWSVLVRTEAFF. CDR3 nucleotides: TGTGCCTGGAGTGTATTGGTTCGGACTGAAGCTTTCTTT.

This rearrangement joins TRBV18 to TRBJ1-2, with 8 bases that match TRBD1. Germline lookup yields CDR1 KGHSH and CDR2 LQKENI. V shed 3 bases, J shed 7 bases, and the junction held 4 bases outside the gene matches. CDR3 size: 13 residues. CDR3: CASSPMDRAGYTF. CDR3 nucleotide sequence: TGTGCCAGCTCACCCATGGACAGGGCTGGCTACACCTTC.

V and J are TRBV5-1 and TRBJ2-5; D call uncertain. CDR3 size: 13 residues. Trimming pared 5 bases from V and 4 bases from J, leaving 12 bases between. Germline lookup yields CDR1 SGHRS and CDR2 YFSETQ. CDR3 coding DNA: TGCGCCAGCAGACTCTCCCCTACAGAGACCCAGTACTTC. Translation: CASRLSPTETQYF.

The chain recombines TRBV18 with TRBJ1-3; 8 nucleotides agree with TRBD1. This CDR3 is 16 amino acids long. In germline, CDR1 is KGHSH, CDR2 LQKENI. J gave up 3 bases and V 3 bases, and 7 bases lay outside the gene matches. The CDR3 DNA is TGTGCCAGCTCACCTGGACAGGGTGGATTTGGAAACACCATATATTTT. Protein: CASSPGQGGFGNTIYF.

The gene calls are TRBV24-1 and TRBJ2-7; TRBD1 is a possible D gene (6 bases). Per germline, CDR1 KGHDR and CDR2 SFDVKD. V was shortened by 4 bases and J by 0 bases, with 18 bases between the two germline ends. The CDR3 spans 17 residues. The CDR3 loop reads CATSDHRGQRSSYEQYF. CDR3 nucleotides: TGTGCCACCAGTGACCATAGGGGACAAAGGAGCTCCTACGAGCAGTACTTC.

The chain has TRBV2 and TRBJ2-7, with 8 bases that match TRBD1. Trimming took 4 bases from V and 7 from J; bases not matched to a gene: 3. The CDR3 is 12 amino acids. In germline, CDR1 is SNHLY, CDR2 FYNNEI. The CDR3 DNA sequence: TGTGCCAGCAGTGGGACAGGGCGGGAGCAGTACTTC. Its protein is CASSGTGREQYF.

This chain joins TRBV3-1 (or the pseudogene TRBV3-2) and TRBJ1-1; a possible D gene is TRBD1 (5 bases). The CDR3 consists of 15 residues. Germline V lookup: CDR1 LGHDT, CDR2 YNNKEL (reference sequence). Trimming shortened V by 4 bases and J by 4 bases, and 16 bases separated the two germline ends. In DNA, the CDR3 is TGTGCCAGCAGCCCTCAAACCGGGGGTGGCACTGAAGCTTTCTTT. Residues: CASSPQTGGGTEAFF.

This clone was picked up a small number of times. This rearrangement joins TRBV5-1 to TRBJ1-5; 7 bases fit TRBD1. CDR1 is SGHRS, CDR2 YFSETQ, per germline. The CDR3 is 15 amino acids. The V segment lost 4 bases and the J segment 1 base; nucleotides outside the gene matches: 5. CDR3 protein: CASSMTGNSNQPQHF. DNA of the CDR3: TGCGCCAGCAGCATGACAGGGAACAGCAATCAGCCCCAGCATTTT.

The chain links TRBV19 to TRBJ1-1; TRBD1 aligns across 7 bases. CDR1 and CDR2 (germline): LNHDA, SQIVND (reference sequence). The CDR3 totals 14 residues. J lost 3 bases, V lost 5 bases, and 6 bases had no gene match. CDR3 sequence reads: CASSPRDRYTEAFF. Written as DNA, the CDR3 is TGTGCCAGTAGTCCACGGGACAGATACACTGAAGCTTTCTTT. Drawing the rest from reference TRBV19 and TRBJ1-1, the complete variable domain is DGGITQSPKYLFRKEGQNVTLSCEQNLNHDAMYWYRQDPGQGLRLIYYSQIVNDFQKGDIAEGYSVSREKKESFPLTVTSAQKNPTAFYLCASSPRDRYTEAFFGQGTRLTVV.

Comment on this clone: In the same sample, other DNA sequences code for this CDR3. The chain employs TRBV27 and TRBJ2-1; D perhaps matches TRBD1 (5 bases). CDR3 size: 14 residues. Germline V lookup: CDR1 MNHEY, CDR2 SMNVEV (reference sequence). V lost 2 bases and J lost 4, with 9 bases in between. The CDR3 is CASSLQGSYNEQFF. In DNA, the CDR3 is TGTGCCAGCAGTTTACAGGGTTCGTACAATGAGCAGTTCTTC.

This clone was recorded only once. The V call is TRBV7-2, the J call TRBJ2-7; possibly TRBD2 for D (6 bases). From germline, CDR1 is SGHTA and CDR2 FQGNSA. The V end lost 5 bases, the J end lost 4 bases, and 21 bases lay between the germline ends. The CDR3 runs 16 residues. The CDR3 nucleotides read TGTGCCAGCAGCCCCTACGGGGGAGCGGTCGGGTACGAGCAGTACTTC. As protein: CASSPYGGAVGYEQYF.

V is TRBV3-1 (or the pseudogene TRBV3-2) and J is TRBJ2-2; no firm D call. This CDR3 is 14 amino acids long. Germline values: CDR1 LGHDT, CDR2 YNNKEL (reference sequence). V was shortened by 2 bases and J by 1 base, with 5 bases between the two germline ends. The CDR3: CASSQTENTGELFF. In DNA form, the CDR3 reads TGTGCCAGCAGCCAAACTGAGAACACCGGGGAGCTGTTTTTT.

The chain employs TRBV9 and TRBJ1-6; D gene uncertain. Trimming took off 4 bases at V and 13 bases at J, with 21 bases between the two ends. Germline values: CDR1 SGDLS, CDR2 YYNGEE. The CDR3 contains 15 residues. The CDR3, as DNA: TGTGCCAGCAGCCCTAGCGGGAGCTACGGCTCTCCCCTCCACTTT. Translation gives CASSPSGSYGSPLHF.

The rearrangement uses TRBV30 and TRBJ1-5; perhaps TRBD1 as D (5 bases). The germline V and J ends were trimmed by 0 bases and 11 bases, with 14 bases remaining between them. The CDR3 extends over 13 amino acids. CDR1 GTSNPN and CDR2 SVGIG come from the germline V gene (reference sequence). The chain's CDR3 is CAWSVGALDSQHF. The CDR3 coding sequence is TGTGCCTGGAGTGTTGGGGCCCTAGACTCCCAGCATTTT. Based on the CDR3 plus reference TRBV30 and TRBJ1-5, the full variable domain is SQTIHQWPATLVQPVGSPLSLECTVEGTSNPNLYWYRQAAGRGLQLLFYSVGIGQISSEVPQNLSASRPQDRQFILSSKKLLLSDSGFYLCAWSVGALDSQHFGDGTRLSIL.

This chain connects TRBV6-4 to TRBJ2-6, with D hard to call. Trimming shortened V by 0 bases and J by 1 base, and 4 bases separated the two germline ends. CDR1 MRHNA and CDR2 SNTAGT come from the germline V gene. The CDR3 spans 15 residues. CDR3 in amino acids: CASSDSRSGANVLTF. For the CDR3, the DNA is TGTGCCAGCAGTGACTCGAGGTCTGGGGCCAACGTCCTGACTTTC.

Here the CDR3 reads CASSEGIGSVTQYF. CDR3 bases: TGCGCCAGCAGTGAAGGAATCGGGTCTGTTACGCAGTATTTT. J is TRBJ2-3 and V is TRBV10-1, with D hard to call. This CDR3 is 14 amino acids long. Germline V CDR1 and CDR2: WNHNN, SYGVQD (reference sequence). Trimming took 3 bases from V and 8 from J, leaving 15 bases between them.

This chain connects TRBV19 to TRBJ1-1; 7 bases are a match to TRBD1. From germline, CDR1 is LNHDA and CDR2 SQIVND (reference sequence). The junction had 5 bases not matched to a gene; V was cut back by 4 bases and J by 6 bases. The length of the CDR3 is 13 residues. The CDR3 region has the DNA TGTGCCAGTAGTACACAGGGGCGCGCTGAAGCTTTCTTT. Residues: CASSTQGRAEAFF.

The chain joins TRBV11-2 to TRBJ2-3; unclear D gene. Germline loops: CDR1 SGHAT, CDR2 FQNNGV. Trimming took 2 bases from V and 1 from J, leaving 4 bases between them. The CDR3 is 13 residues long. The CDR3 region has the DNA TGTGCCAGCAGCTTAACGGGCACAGATACGCAGTATTTT. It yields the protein CASSLTGTDTQYF.

DNA for the CDR3: TGCAGCGTTGAGCGGGGGTCCGGGGAGCTGTTTTTT. Its protein product is CSVERGSGELFF. This chain connects TRBV29-1 to TRBJ2-2; 7 nucleotides line up with TRBD2. Germline-derived CDR1 and CDR2 are SQVTM and ANQGSEA. The CDR3 loop spans 12 amino acids. V lost 3 bases and J lost 6; bases outside the gene matches: 1.

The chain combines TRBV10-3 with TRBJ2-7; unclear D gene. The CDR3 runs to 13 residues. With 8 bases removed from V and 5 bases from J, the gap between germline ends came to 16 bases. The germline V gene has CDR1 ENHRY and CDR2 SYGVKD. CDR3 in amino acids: CAILGSAEDEQYF. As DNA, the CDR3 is TGTGCCATCCTGGGTTCGGCAGAGGACGAGCAGTACTTC.